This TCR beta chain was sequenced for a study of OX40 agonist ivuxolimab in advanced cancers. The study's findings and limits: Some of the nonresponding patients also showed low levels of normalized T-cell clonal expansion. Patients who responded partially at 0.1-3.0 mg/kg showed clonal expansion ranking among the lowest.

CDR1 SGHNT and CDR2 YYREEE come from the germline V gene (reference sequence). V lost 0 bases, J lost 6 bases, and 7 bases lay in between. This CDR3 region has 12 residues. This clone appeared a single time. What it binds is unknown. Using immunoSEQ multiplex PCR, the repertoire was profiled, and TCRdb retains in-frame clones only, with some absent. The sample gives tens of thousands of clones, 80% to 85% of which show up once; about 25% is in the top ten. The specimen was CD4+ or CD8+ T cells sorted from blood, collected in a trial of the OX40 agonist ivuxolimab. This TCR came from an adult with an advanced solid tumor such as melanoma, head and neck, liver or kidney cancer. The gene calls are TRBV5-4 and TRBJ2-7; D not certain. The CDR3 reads CASSLELGEQYF. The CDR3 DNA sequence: TGTGCCAGCAGCTTGGAACTTGGCGAGCAGTACTTC.